These 30 T cell receptor beta chains were all obtained from the same sample, sequenced in a study of T cell changes during pregnancy in multiple sclerosis. Here immunoSEQ multiplex PCR was the method, and the copy in TCRdb shows in-frame clones only, minus some. The repertoire holds 40,000 to 45,000 clones, with nearly 90% as singletons. Material: CD4+ T cells from peripheral blood mononuclear cells, obtained in the first trimester of pregnancy. These receptors all come from a female donor with multiple sclerosis, enrolled in a pregnancy study.

This chain uses TRBV6-1 with TRBJ1-1; D is perhaps TRBD1 (5 bases). Germline values: CDR1 MNHNS, CDR2 SASEGT. V was shortened by 2 bases and J by 6 bases, with 16 bases between the two germline ends. This CDR3 has 15 residues. The CDR3 DNA reads TGTGCCAGCAGTGAATTATGGGGACTGCTACCTGAAGCTTTCTTT. It is translated as CASSELWGLLPEAFF.

The chain employs TRBV6-6 and TRBJ2-1, with a possible D match to TRBD2 (6 bases). With 6 bases removed from V and 7 bases from J, the gap between germline ends came to 13 bases. The germline V gene has CDR1 MNHNY and CDR2 SVGAGI (reference sequence). The CDR3 is 13 residues long. In DNA, the CDR3 is TGTGCCAGCAGCCGTGGGACTCCTAATGAGCAGTTCTTC. Translating it yields CASSRGTPNEQFF.

The rearrangement joins TRBV2 to TRBJ1-2; 10 bases are shared with TRBD1. Trimming removed 6 bases from V and 4 bases from J; junction bases left unmatched: 5. This CDR3 has 14 amino acids. CDR1 and CDR2 (germline): SNHLY, FYNNEI. The CDR3 spells CASSPTGGSYGYTF. The CDR3 DNA follows: TGTGCCAGCAGCCCGACAGGGGGCAGCTATGGCTACACCTTC. Based on the CDR3 plus reference TRBV2 and TRBJ1-2, the full variable domain is EPEVTQTPSHQVTQMGQEVILRCVPISNHLYFYWYRQILGQKVEFLVSFYNNEISEKSEIFDDQFSVERPDGSNFTLKIRSTKLEDSAMYFCASSPTGGSYGYTFGSGTRLTVV.

The chain joins TRBV7-2 to TRBJ2-1; 8 positions match TRBD1. V was pared by 5 bases and J by 4 bases, with 7 bases of the junction left unmatched. Germline values: CDR1 SGHTA, CDR2 FQGNSA. The CDR3 is 15 residues long. The CDR3 spells CASSPRRDRYNEQFF. CDR3 sequence (DNA): TGTGCCAGCAGCCCACGCCGGGACAGGTACAATGAGCAGTTCTTC.

The rearrangement links TRBV6-5 to TRBJ1-4, with TRBD1 as a possible D gene (5 bases). The germline V gene has CDR1 MNHEY and CDR2 SVGAGI. This CDR3 is 14 amino acids long. Trimming removed 3 bases at V and 5 bases at J, with 10 bases between. The chain's CDR3 is CASSYAGLNEKLFF. CDR3 sequence (DNA): TGTGCCAGCAGTTATGCAGGGCTGAATGAAAAACTGTTTTTT.

The CDR3 DNA follows: TGTGCCAGCAGTCGGGGGGAGCCGGCCTACGAGCAGTACTTC. Translation gives CASSRGEPAYEQYF. V and J are TRBV5-6 and TRBJ2-7; TRBD2 aligns across 7 bases. After removal of 5 bases from V and 2 bases from J, the junction contained 7 bases not matched to a gene. This CDR3 contains 14 residues. Per the germline V gene, CDR1 is SGHDT and CDR2 is YYEEEE. Filled out from reference TRBV5-6 and TRBJ2-7, the complete variable domain reads DAGVTQSPTHLIKTRGQQVTLRCSPKSGHDTVSWYQQALGQGPQFIFQYYEEEERQRGNFPDRFSGHQFPNYSSELNVNALLLGDSALYLCASSRGEPAYEQYFGPGTRLTVT.

The chain couples TRBV18 to TRBJ2-2; no firm D call. Germline V CDR1 and CDR2: KGHSH, LQKENI. The CDR3 extends over 16 amino acids. V lost 0 bases and J 2 bases, leaving 10 bases between the germline ends. CDR3 coding DNA: TGTGCCAGCTCACCACCTGGCTCAAGAAACACCGGGGAGCTGTTTTTT. Protein product: CASSPPGSRNTGELFF.

J is TRBJ1-2 and V is TRBV5-1; 9 nucleotides line up with TRBD1. Germline assignment: CDR1 SGHRS and CDR2 YFSETQ. This CDR3 contains 14 residues. With V trimmed by 8 bases and J by 6 bases, 11 bases remained unmatched. This CDR3 is CASGTGQVMDGYTF. As DNA, the CDR3 is TGCGCCAGTGGGACAGGGCAGGTAATGGATGGCTACACCTTC.

This rearrangement joins TRBV27 to TRBJ1-1, with D perhaps matching TRBD1 (6 bases). The CDR3 extends over 14 amino acids. The germline gives CDR1 MNHEY, CDR2 SMNVEV (reference sequence). Trimming cost V 6 bases and J 4 bases, with 15 bases left between them. The CDR3 nucleotides are TGTGCCAGCAGCTGGACAGCTCCGTCCACTGAAGCTTTCTTT. This sequence encodes CASSWTAPSTEAFF.

Regarding this clone: Other DNA sequences in the sample encode the same CDR3. This chain joins TRBV5-1 and TRBJ2-7, with 7 bases matching TRBD1. V lost 0 bases, J lost 5 bases, and 11 bases stayed unmatched. The CDR3 length is 16 residues. Germline V gene sequence: CDR1 SGHRS, CDR2 YFSETQ. The CDR3 loop is CASSLVGTGVSDEQYF. CDR3 sequence (DNA): TGCGCCAGCAGCTTGGTAGGAACAGGGGTTTCGGACGAGCAGTACTTC.

This clone is a singleton in its sample. The J gene is TRBJ1-1, the V gene TRBV29-1; maybe TRBD1 (5 bases). This CDR3 contains 13 residues. CDR1 and CDR2 (germline): SQVTM, ANQGSEA. Trimming pared 3 bases from V and 4 bases from J, leaving 12 bases between. The DNA of the CDR3 is TGCAGCGTTGAGCGGGGACCAAGCACTGAAGCTTTCTTT. It specifies CSVERGPSTEAFF. Full variable domain (outside the CDR3, taken from reference TRBV29-1 and TRBJ1-1): SAVISQKPSRDICQRGTSLTIQCQVDSQVTMMFWYRQQPGQSLTLIATANQGSEATYESGFVIDKFPISRPNLTFSTLTVSNMSPEDSSIYLCSVERGPSTEAFFGQGTRLTVV.

This clone showed up just once. This chain joins TRBV30 and TRBJ2-3; 7 nucleotides agree with TRBD2. Germline loops: CDR1 GTSNPN, CDR2 SVGIG (reference sequence). The CDR3 has 15 residues. Losses at the gene ends were 3 bases for V and 1 base for J; bases not matched to a gene: 7. The CDR3 coding sequence is TGTGCCTGGAGCAGAGCGGGGAGCGGCACAGATACGCAGTATTTT. Encoded protein: CAWSRAGSGTDTQYF. Full variable domain (outside the CDR3, taken from reference TRBV30 and TRBJ2-3): SQTIHQWPATLVQPVGSPLSLECTVEGTSNPNLYWYRQAAGRGLQLLFYSVGIGQISSEVPQNLSASRPQDRQFILSSKKLLLSDSGFYLCAWSRAGSGTDTQYFGPGTRLTVL.

V is TRBV2 and J is TRBJ2-3; the match to TRBD2 covers 16 bases. Germline V gives CDR1 SNHLY, CDR2 FYNNEI. This CDR3 contains 16 residues. Trimming took 6 bases from V and 4 from J; bases not matched to a gene: 4. The CDR3 here is CASSRGTSGRADTQYF. Here the CDR3 DNA reads TGTGCCAGCAGCCGGGGGACTAGCGGGAGGGCAGATACGCAGTATTTT. The entire variable domain, with the rest obtained from reference TRBV2 and TRBJ2-3, is as follows: EPEVTQTPSHQVTQMGQEVILRCVPISNHLYFYWYRQILGQKVEFLVSFYNNEISEKSEIFDDQFSVERPDGSNFTLKIRSTKLEDSAMYFCASSRGTSGRADTQYFGPGTRLTVL.

The V and J genes are TRBV5-5 and TRBJ2-7; 8 bases fit TRBD2. This CDR3 is built from 15 residues. Germline V gives CDR1 SGHKS, CDR2 YYEKEE (reference sequence). J gave up 0 bases and V 4 bases, and 6 bases lay outside the gene matches. The CDR3, as DNA: TGTGCCAGCAGCCGACTAGCGAGTACCTCCTACGAGCAGTACTTC. It is translated as CASSRLASTSYEQYF.

The chain is built from TRBV7-8 and TRBJ2-4, with 12 positions matching TRBD1. The CDR3 is 16 amino acids. Germline V gene data show CDR1 as SGHVS and CDR2 as FQNEAQ. V was clipped by 5 bases and J by 6 bases; unmatched bases: 8. CDR3 region: CASSVRDRGRGNIQYF. The CDR3 DNA reads as TGTGCCAGCAGCGTCCGGGACAGGGGGCGCGGAAACATTCAGTACTTC.

The chain combines TRBV13 with TRBJ1-3; 7 bases are a match to TRBD1. CDR3 length: 15 amino acids. The trim removed 5 bases at V and 3 bases at J, leaving 7 bases unmatched. Germline CDR1 PRHDT, CDR2 FYEKMQ (reference sequence). The CDR3 nucleotides are TGTGCCAGCAGCCACGGACAGGCCTATGGAAACACCATATATTTT. Translation gives CASSHGQAYGNTIYF.

The rearrangement uses TRBV27 and TRBJ2-3, with D tentatively TRBD2 (5 bases). Germline CDR1 is MNHEY and CDR2 is SMNVEV (reference sequence). This CDR3 region has 14 residues. V was pared by 7 bases and J by 4 bases, with 15 bases between. CDR3 nucleotide sequence: TGTGCCAGCACCCCTCTAGCAGCCTCAGATACGCAGTATTTT. The encoded protein is CASTPLAASDTQYF.

This chain connects TRBV4-3 to TRBJ2-7; maybe TRBD1 (7 bases). CDR3 length: 16 residues. Germline lookup yields CDR1 LGHNA and CDR2 YSLEER. The ends were cut back, 3 bases at V and 4 bases at J, with 19 bases in the middle. The CDR3 loop is CASSQGGQLTLYEQYF. The CDR3 nucleotides read TGCGCCAGCAGCCAGGGGGGACAGTTAACCTTATACGAGCAGTACTTC.

In its sample, this clone was seen once. The rearrangement uses TRBV10-2 and TRBJ2-7, with 8 bases identical to TRBD2. CDR1 and CDR2 from the germline V gene are WSHSY and SAAADI. The CDR3 spans 14 residues. Germline trimming cut 2 bases from V and 1 base from J; bases unmatched to any gene: 1. The CDR3 protein is CASSETSGSYEQYF. CDR3 DNA sequence: TGCGCCAGCAGTGAGACTAGCGGATCCTACGAGCAGTACTTC.

The rearrangement joins TRBV9 to TRBJ2-3; D not resolved. The CDR3 is 14 residues long. V was shortened by 2 bases and J by 2 bases, with 9 bases between the two germline ends. The germline CDR1 and CDR2 sequences are SGDLS and YYNGEE. CDR3 coding DNA: TGTGCCAGCAGCGTGATCTCGGTCACAGATACGCAGTATTTT. As protein: CASSVISVTDTQYF.

The rearrangement joins TRBV10-1 to TRBJ1-1, with 7 bases identical to TRBD1. The V segment lost 7 bases and the J segment 2 bases; nucleotides outside the gene matches: 10. The CDR3 is 15 amino acids. Germline CDR1 WNHNN, CDR2 SYGVQD (reference sequence). DNA of the CDR3: TGCGCCAGCACCCCAGGGGGGAGTAGAAACACTGAAGCTTTCTTT. It translates to CASTPGGSRNTEAFF.

V gene TRBV9 combines with J gene TRBJ1-3, with TRBD1 matching 7 bases. The CDR3 runs to 17 residues. V trimming: 4 bases; J trimming: 0 bases; junction bases outside the gene matches: 10. Germline V gene lookup returns CDR1 SGDLS and CDR2 YYNGEE. The CDR3 loop is CASSRFGQAISGNTIYF. The CDR3, as DNA: TGTGCCAGCAGCCGATTCGGACAGGCCATCTCTGGAAACACCATATATTTT.

The chain couples TRBV19 to TRBJ1-1; D is perhaps TRBD1 (5 bases). Germline V gene lookup returns CDR1 LNHDA and CDR2 SQIVND (reference sequence). The CDR3 contains 15 residues. V lost 1 base, J lost 2 bases, and 11 bases lay in between. The CDR3 is CASSIAPTDNTEAFF. CDR3 nucleotides: TGTGCCAGTAGTATAGCCCCGACAGATAACACTGAAGCTTTCTTT.

This chain links TRBV5-1 with TRBJ1-3; D is unresolved. The germline gives CDR1 SGHRS, CDR2 YFSETQ. The V gene lost 4 bases and the J gene lost 0 bases, with 14 bases spanning the gap. CDR3 length equals 16 residues. CDR3 residues: CASSPTAQDSGNTIYF. Here the CDR3 DNA reads TGCGCCAGCAGCCCGACGGCCCAGGACTCTGGAAACACCATATATTTT. The full variable domain, its missing parts supplied by reference TRBV5-1 and TRBJ1-3, is KAGVTQTPRYLIKTRGQQVTLSCSPISGHRSVSWYQQTPGQGLQFLFEYFSETQRNKGNFPGRFSGRQFSNSRSEMNVSTLELGDSALYLCASSPTAQDSGNTIYFGEGSWLTVV.

The CDR3 here is CASSPSREDGYTF. The CDR3 nucleotides read TGCGCCAGCAGCCCCTCCAGGGAGGATGGCTACACCTTC. This chain joins TRBV4-3 and TRBJ1-2, with D possibly matching TRBD1 (5 bases). The CDR3 runs to 13 residues. Deletions cut 4 bases from V and 6 bases from J, with 12 bases between. CDR1 and CDR2 (germline): LGHNA, YSLEER.

This clone was observed a handful of times. The chain recombines TRBV2 with TRBJ1-1, with a weak D call TRBD1 (5 bases). The CDR3 is 13 amino acids. V was clipped by 6 bases and J by 5 bases, with 13 bases between them. Germline-derived CDR1 and CDR2 are SNHLY and FYNNEI. CDR3 residues: CASRTGGGTEAFF. The CDR3 DNA follows: TGTGCCAGCAGGACGGGGGGAGGGACTGAAGCTTTCTTT.

The V gene is TRBV10-2, the J gene TRBJ1-3; 9 bases are shared with TRBD1. Germline CDR1 WSHSY, CDR2 SAAADI. The CDR3 loop spans 20 amino acids. V lost 9 bases to trimming and J lost 1 base; unmatched junction nucleotides: 22. The DNA of the CDR3 is TGCGCCAGTTCCGCCGGGACAGGGACACTGCCGCTGAGTTCTGGAAACACCATATATTTT. This sequence encodes CASSAGTGTLPLSSGNTIYF.

This clone has just a few counts. V usage is TRBV2 and J usage is TRBJ2-7; TRBD1 matches at 7 bases. Losses at the gene ends were 6 bases for V and 2 bases for J; bases not matched to a gene: 13. From germline, CDR1 is SNHLY and CDR2 FYNNEI. The CDR3 spans 16 residues. The CDR3 sequence is CASRRTGTILAYEQYF. The CDR3 DNA sequence: TGTGCCAGCAGGAGGACAGGAACCATATTAGCCTACGAGCAGTACTTC.

Remarks on this clone: Additional DNA sequences in this sample encode the identical CDR3. The J gene is TRBJ1-2, the V gene TRBV5-1, with D perhaps matching TRBD1 (5 bases). V shed 5 bases and J shed 2 bases, with 13 bases lying between them. This CDR3 comprises 14 residues. The germline gives CDR1 SGHRS, CDR2 YFSETQ. CDR3 sequence: CASRTLEGNYGYTF. DNA for the CDR3: TGCGCCAGCAGGACCCTGGAGGGGAACTATGGCTACACCTTC.

V and J are TRBV6-5 and TRBJ1-2; 8 bases match TRBD1. The CDR3 consists of 14 residues. V shed 7 bases and J 8 bases; nucleotides not matched to a gene: 12. Germline values: CDR1 MNHEY, CDR2 SVGAGI. This chain's CDR3 is CASTPAGGWSGYTF. CDR3 nucleotides: TGTGCCAGCACCCCGGCAGGGGGCTGGTCGGGCTACACCTTC.